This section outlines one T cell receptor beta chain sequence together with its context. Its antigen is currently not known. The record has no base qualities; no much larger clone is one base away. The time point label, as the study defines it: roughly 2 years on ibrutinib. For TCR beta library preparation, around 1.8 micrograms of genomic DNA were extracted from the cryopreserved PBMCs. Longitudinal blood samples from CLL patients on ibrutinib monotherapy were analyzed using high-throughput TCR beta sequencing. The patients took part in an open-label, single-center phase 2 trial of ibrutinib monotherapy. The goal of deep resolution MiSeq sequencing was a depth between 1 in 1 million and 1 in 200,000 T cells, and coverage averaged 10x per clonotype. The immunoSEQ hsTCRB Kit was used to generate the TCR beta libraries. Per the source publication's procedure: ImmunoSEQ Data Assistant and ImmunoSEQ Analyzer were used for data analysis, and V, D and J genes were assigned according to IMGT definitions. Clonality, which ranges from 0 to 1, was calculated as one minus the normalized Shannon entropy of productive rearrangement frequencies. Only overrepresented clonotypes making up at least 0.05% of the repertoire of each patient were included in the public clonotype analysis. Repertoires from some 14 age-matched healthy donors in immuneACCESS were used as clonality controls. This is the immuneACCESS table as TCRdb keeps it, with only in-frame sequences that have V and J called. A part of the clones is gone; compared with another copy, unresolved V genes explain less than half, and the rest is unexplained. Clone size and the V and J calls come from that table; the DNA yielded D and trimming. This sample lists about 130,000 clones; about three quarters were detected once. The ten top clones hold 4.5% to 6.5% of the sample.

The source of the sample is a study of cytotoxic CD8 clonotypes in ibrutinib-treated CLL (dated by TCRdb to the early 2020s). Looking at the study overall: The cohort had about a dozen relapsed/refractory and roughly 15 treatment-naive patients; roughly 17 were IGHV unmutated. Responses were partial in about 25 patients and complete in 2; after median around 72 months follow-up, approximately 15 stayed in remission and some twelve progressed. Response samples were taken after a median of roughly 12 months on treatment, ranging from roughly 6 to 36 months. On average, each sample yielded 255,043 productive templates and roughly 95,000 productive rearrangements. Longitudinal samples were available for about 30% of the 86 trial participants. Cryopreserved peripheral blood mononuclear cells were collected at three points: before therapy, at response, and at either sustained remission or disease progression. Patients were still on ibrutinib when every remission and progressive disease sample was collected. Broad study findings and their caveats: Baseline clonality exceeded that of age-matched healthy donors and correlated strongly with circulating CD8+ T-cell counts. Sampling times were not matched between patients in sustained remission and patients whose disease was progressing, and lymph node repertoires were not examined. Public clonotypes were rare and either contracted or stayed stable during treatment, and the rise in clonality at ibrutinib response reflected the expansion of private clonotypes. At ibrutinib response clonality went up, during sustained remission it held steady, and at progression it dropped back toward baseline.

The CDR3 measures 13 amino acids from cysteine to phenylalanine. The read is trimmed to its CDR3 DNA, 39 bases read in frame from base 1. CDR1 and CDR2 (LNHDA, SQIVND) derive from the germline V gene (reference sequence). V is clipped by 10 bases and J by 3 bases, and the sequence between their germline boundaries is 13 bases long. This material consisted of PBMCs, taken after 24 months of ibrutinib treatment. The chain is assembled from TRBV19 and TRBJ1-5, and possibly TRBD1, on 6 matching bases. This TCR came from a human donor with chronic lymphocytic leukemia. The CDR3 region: CATSGGLNQPQHF. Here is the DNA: TGTGCCACCTCCGGGGGGCTCAATCAGCCCCAGCATTTT.